A selection of T cell receptor beta chains follows, all from one sample in a study of OX40 agonist ivuxolimab in advanced cancers. Measured with immunoSEQ multiplex PCR; TCRdb has only the in-frame clones, and not every one. Of some 60,000 clones in the sample, about 85% were seen once. The sequencing here drew on CD4+ or CD8+ T cells sorted from blood, taken in a trial of the OX40 agonist ivuxolimab. These receptors came from an adult with an advanced solid tumor such as melanoma, head and neck, liver or kidney cancer. The CDR3 runs from the conserved cysteine through the conserved F or W. The D gene is left open where the match is weak. Expanded clones get a size class; other rows say once, few or many, or leave the size out.

.	.	TRBJ2-2	TRBV5-1	CASSLEGRTGELFF	TGCGCCAGCAGCTTGGAGGGTCGGACCGGGGAGCTGTTTTTT
.	TRBD2	TRBJ2-7	TRBV6-5	CASSYSGGWEQYF	TGTGCCAGCAGTTATTCGGGAGGGTGGGAGCAGTACTTC
.	.	TRBJ2-7	TRBV4-1	CASSQDGERNEQYF	TGCGCCAGCAGCCAAGACGGGGAACGGAACGAGCAGTACTTC
.	TRBD1	TRBJ1-3	TRBV6-4	CASSRTGGGNTIYF	TGTGCCAGCAGTCGGACAGGGGGAGGAAACACCATATATTTT
once	TRBD2	TRBJ2-5	TRBV15	CATSRDRRGLAGGYQETQYF	TGTGCCACCAGCAGAGATAGGAGGGGACTAGCGGGGGGCTACCAAGAGACCCAGTACTTC
.	.	TRBJ1-4	TRBV5-1	CASRTALAEKLFF	TGCGCCAGCAGGACAGCCTTGGCTGAAAAACTGTTTTTT
.	.	TRBJ1-4	TRBV5-6	CASSLERGAEKLFF	TGTGCCAGCAGCTTGGAGAGGGGAGCCGAAAAACTGTTTTTT
.	.	TRBJ2-7	TRBV6-5	CASSYSGGAHPYEQYF	TGTGCCAGCAGTTACTCAGGAGGGGCGCATCCCTACGAGCAGTACTTC
few	TRBD1	TRBJ1-2	TRBV19	CASSWDRGYGYTF	TGTGCCAGTAGTTGGGACAGGGGTTATGGCTACACCTTC
.	TRBD1	TRBJ2-3	TRBV30	CACDRGLSTDTQYF	TGTGCCTGTGACAGGGGGCTTTCCACAGATACGCAGTATTTT
once	TRBD1	TRBJ1-2	TRBV2	CASSSDRAWDGYTF	TGTGCCAGCAGTTCGGACAGGGCTTGGGATGGCTACACCTTC
few	.	TRBJ1-6	TRBV19	CASSNGSPLHF	TGTGCCAGTAGTAATGGTTCACCCCTCCACTTT
.	TRBD1	TRBJ1-1	TRBV13	CASSLGTGAMNTEAFF	TGTGCCAGCAGCTTAGGGACAGGGGCGATGAACACTGAAGCTTTCTTT
.	.	TRBJ2-7	TRBV11-2	CASSVRSSSPYEQYF	TGTGCCAGCAGCGTTCGCTCAAGCTCCCCCTACGAGCAGTACTTC
.	.	TRBJ1-1	TRBV5-6	CASSAPRTLAFF	TGTGCCAGCAGCGCGCCTCGCACCTTAGCTTTCTTT
.	.	TRBJ1-2	TRBV5-1	CASSPGGTSPVYGYTF	TGCGCCAGCAGCCCGGGTGGGACATCACCCGTCTATGGCTACACCTTC
.	.	TRBJ2-3	TRBV5-4	CASSLEPLTDTQYF	TGTGCCAGCAGCTTGGAGCCACTCACAGATACGCAGTATTTT
.	.	TRBJ2-1	TRBV7-7	CASSSARGPSSYNEQFF	TGTGCTAGCAGCTCAGCACGGGGTCCCAGCTCCTACAATGAGCAGTTCTTC
.	.	TRBJ2-5	TRBV19	CASSIGSGKGETQYF	TGTGCCAGTAGTATAGGGTCAGGGAAGGGAGAGACCCAGTACTTC
.	.	TRBJ2-6	TRBV5-1	CASSSGTAGANVLTF	TGCGCCAGCAGCTCCGGGACGGCTGGGGCCAACGTCCTGACTTTC
.	.	TRBJ2-3	TRBV7-2	CASSPGTGTQQDTQYF	TGTGCCAGCAGCCCTGGAACAGGGACCCAACAAGATACGCAGTATTTT
few	.	TRBJ2-3	TRBV10-1	CASSEFGPDILTDTQYF	TGCGCCAGCAGTGAGTTTGGCCCGGACATCCTCACAGATACGCAGTATTTT
.	TRBD1	TRBJ1-2	TRBV13	CASSSMRDRNPINYGYTF	TGTGCCAGCAGCTCCATGCGGGACAGGAACCCCATAAACTATGGCTACACCTTC
.	.	TRBJ1-5	TRBV21-1	CASSPENQPQHF	TGTGCCAGCAGCCCAGAGAATCAGCCCCAGCATTTT
.	TRBD1	TRBJ1-1	TRBV5-8	CASSTGQGYTEAFF	TGTGCCAGCAGCACGGGACAGGGATACACTGAAGCTTTCTTT
.	TRBD1	TRBJ2-1	TRBV5-1	CASSLDGTGTYNEQFF	TGCGCCAGCAGCTTGGATGGGACAGGGACCTACAATGAGCAGTTCTTC
.	.	TRBJ2-1	TRBV5-1	CASSLRGADEQFF	TGCGCCAGCAGCTTAAGGGGTGCGGATGAGCAGTTCTTC
.	.	TRBJ2-1	TRBV10-3	CAISDRGGGYNEQFF	TGTGCCATCAGTGATAGGGGGGGCGGGTACAATGAGCAGTTCTTC
once	.	TRBJ1-1	TRBV29-1	CSERRGTEAFF	TGCAGCGAGAGACGGGGTACTGAAGCTTTCTTT
.	TRBD2	TRBJ2-3	TRBV5-4	CASSLGLAGGEDTQYF	TGTGCCAGCAGCTTGGGCCTAGCGGGGGGGGAGGATACGCAGTATTTT
.	.	TRBJ1-1	TRBV18	CASSPLRDTLNTEAFF	TGTGCCAGCTCACCACTTCGGGACACGCTAAACACTGAAGCTTTCTTT
.	.	TRBJ2-7	TRBV5-1	CASSIRGTPNILSYEQYF	TGCGCCAGCAGCATACGCGGGACTCCCAACATCCTTTCCTACGAGCAGTACTTC
few	TRBD1	TRBJ1-6	TRBV6-5	CASSYSGQYDSPLHF	TGTGCCAGCAGTTACTCGGGACAGTACGATTCACCCCTCCACTTT
.	.	TRBJ2-1	TRBV11-2	CASSLRLNEQFF	TGTGCCAGCAGCTTACGTCTCAATGAGCAGTTCTTC
.	.	TRBJ1-2	TRBV27	CASSPQDSNGGYTF	TGTGCCAGCAGTCCCCAAGACTCAAACGGAGGCTACACCTTC
.	.	TRBJ2-3	TRBV19	CATSQGDTQYF	TGTGCCACCTCACAGGGAGATACGCAGTATTTT
.	.	TRBJ2-7	TRBV6-5	CASSWDPAYEQYF	TGTGCCAGCAGTTGGGACCCTGCCTACGAGCAGTACTTC
few	.	TRBJ2-7	TRBV2	CASSGSYEQYF	TGTGCCAGCAGTGGCAGCTACGAGCAGTACTTC
.	.	TRBJ1-4	TRBV13	CASSPRNLQGEKLFF	TGTGCCAGCAGCCCCCGAAACTTACAGGGCGAAAAACTGTTTTTT
once	TRBD1	TRBJ1-1	TRBV7-2	CASSLGQGTEAFF	TGTGCCAGCAGCCTCGGACAGGGCACTGAAGCTTTCTTT
.	.	TRBJ2-2	TRBV29-1	CSVEQGPTGIGELFF	TGCAGCGTTGAACAGGGGCCAACCGGGATAGGGGAGCTGTTTTTT
few	.	TRBJ1-5	TRBV4-2	CASSQVRDQPQHF	TGTGCCAGCAGCCAAGTGCGGGACCAGCCCCAGCATTTT
.	.	TRBJ1-5	TRBV5-6	CASSFNSGNQPQHF	TGTGCCAGCAGCTTTAACAGCGGCAATCAGCCCCAGCATTTT
.	TRBD2	TRBJ2-2	TRBV2	CANKKSGGPGELFF	TGTGCCAACAAAAAAAGCGGGGGGCCCGGGGAGCTGTTTTTT
few	TRBD1	TRBJ2-7	TRBV6-6	CASRPTGGGYEQYF	TGTGCCAGCAGGCCTACAGGGGGCGGATACGAGCAGTACTTC
.	.	TRBJ2-3	TRBV14	CASSQATWGGGFTDTQYF	TGTGCCAGCAGCCAAGCAACCTGGGGTGGCGGATTCACAGATACGCAGTATTTT
.	TRBD1	TRBJ2-3	TRBV5-1	CASSSGQGADTQYF	TGCGCCAGCAGCTCGGGACAGGGAGCAGATACGCAGTATTTT
.	.	TRBJ2-1	TRBV19	CASSISHLLAYNEQFF	TGTGCCAGTAGCATCTCCCACCTCCTAGCCTACAATGAGCAGTTCTTC
.	.	TRBJ2-1	TRBV4-3	CASSPRVSAYNEQFF	TGCGCCAGCAGCCCCCGGGTAAGCGCCTACAATGAGCAGTTCTTC
.	.	TRBJ2-5	TRBV19	CASSFQKGETQYF	TGTGCCAGTAGTTTCCAGAAAGGAGAGACCCAGTACTTC
few	.	TRBJ1-2	TRBV30	CAWLPLKSGDGYTF	TGTGCCTGGTTGCCCCTCAAGTCGGGTGATGGCTACACCTTC
.	.	TRBJ2-1	TRBV4-3	CASSQDLKTEQFF	TGCGCCAGCAGCCAAGATTTGAAGACCGAGCAGTTCTTC
.	.	TRBJ1-1	TRBV5-4	CASSLEGLGTEAFF	TGTGCCAGCAGCTTGGAGGGGCTGGGCACTGAAGCTTTCTTT
.	.	TRBJ1-2	TRBV19	CASSIAAAINYGYTF	TGTGCCAGTAGTATAGCTGCTGCTATTAACTATGGCTACACCTTC
.	TRBD2	TRBJ2-3	TRBV6-6	CASSRPGAGGTDTQYF	TGTGCCAGCAGTCGCCCCGGGGCGGGGGGGACAGATACGCAGTATTTT